This T cell receptor beta chain was sequenced for a study of T cells after yellow fever vaccination. A single record per CDR3 protein comes from TCRdb applying MiXCR to the 5' RACE reads. The sample includes a few hundred thousand distinct CDR3 sequences, about a sixth of them seen just once. This clonotype appeared a few times. Antigen unknown. Study results and caveats: There was a small share of clonotypes that showed up in both the CD4 and CD8 compartments.

Trimming left V 0 bases short and J 1 base short, with 15 bases between. The CDR3 sequence is 17 residues long. The germline V gene encodes CDR1 MNHEY and CDR2 SVGAGI. The sample in question was PBMCs, obtained 5 days after the first yellow fever vaccination. The rearrangement links TRBV6-5 to TRBJ1-1, with a possible D match to TRBD1 (5 bases). This TCR came from a man in his late teens or twenties who received the YFV17D yellow fever vaccine. This CDR3 is CASSYSKRWGGNTEAFF. The DNA for the CDR3 is TGTGCCAGCAGTTACTCGAAAAGGTGGGGGGGGAACACTGAAGCTTTCTTT.